These 28 T cell receptor beta chains originate from one sample sequenced in a study of CD8+ T cells in alopecia areata. Treatment described: oral pan-JAK inhibitor, 5-10 mg twice daily. RNA, once extracted, was reverse transcribed into cDNA for use as the sequencing template. Data came from immunoSEQ multiplex PCR; TCRdb stores just in-frame clones and leaves some out. The sample has some 190,000 clones; approximately 60% are singletons. This material consisted of CD4+ T cells sorted from blood, taken at week 4, from a patient treated with tofacitinib. The receptors derive from a human donor with alopecia areata.

This clone was seen only a few times. V gene TRBV4-2 combines with J gene TRBJ2-7; D not certain. Germline lookup yields CDR1 LGHNA and CDR2 YNFKEQ. Trimming shortened V by 4 bases and J by 7 bases, and 14 bases separated the two germline ends. The CDR3 has 13 residues. CDR3 DNA sequence: TGTGCCAGCAGCCGCCATCCAACTGGTGAGCAGTACTTC. It yields the protein CASSRHPTGEQYF.

A single count supports this clone. This chain joins TRBV6-6 and TRBJ2-2; D remains unclear. The ends were cut back, 0 bases at V and 3 bases at J, with 8 bases in the middle. The CDR3 loop spans 15 amino acids. Germline V gene sequence: CDR1 MNHNY, CDR2 SVGAGI (reference sequence). For the CDR3, the DNA is TGTGCCAGCAGTTACTCGCAGACCCACACCGGGGAGCTGTTTTTT. Its protein product is CASSYSQTHTGELFF.

This chain joins TRBV23-1 and TRBJ2-7; D not resolved. TRBV23-1 is recorded as an ORF, its role being uncertain. This CDR3 contains 15 residues. The V gene lost 4 bases and the J gene lost 2 bases, with 15 bases spanning the gap. The CDR3, as DNA: TGCGCCAGCAGTCGGTCTGGCGGTCGGACCTACGAGCAGTACTTC. It specifies CASSRSGGRTYEQYF.

This rearrangement joins TRBV4-2 to TRBJ2-7, with TRBD2 matching 7 bases. Trimming took 4 bases from V and 5 from J; bases not matched to a gene: 17. Looked up from germline, CDR1 is LGHNA and CDR2 is YNFKEQ. The length of the CDR3 is 17 residues. This chain's CDR3 is CASSLLSGTGGLNEQYF. CDR3 DNA sequence: TGTGCCAGCAGCCTTTTGTCGGGGACGGGAGGACTCAACGAGCAGTACTTC.

The rearrangement joins TRBV19 to TRBJ2-3, with D unclear. Germline loops: CDR1 LNHDA, CDR2 SQIVND (reference sequence). This CDR3 is 13 amino acids long. Trimming left V 4 bases short and J 2 bases short, with 7 bases between. CDR3 sequence (DNA): TGTGCCAGTAGTACCACCCACACAGATACGCAGTATTTT. It encodes CASSTTHTDTQYF.

The J gene is TRBJ2-5, the V gene TRBV4-1; 11 positions agree with TRBD2. Germline assignment: CDR1 MGHRA and CDR2 YSYEKL. The CDR3 runs to 16 residues. Trimming took 0 bases from V and 9 from J; bases not matched to a gene: 9. CDR3 in amino acids: CASSQDRTSGPRAQYF. The CDR3 DNA follows: TGCGCCAGCAGCCAAGACAGGACTAGCGGGCCCAGGGCCCAGTACTTC.

This sequence joins TRBV29-1 and TRBJ2-5; 11 bases line up with TRBD2. J was trimmed by 2 bases and V by 1 base; bases with no gene match: 12. CDR1 SQVTM and CDR2 ANQGSEA come from the germline V gene. The CDR3 runs to 18 residues. DNA for the CDR3: TGCAGCGTTGAAGGACGGCTAGCGGGGGGAAGTGGGCAAGAGACCCAGTACTTC. Encoded protein: CSVEGRLAGGSGQETQYF.

DNA of the CDR3: TGCGCCAGCACCCCCGGGGGCACAGATACGCAGTATTTT. Its translation: CASTPGGTDTQYF. J is TRBJ2-3 and V is TRBV23-1, with D possibly being TRBD2 (5 bases). TRBV23-1 is reported as an ORF; its role is uncertain. V lost 7 bases and J lost 1, with 9 bases in between. The CDR3 runs to 13 residues.

This clone was counted a few times. In DNA, the CDR3 is TGTGCCAGCAGTTCAACTAGGTCGTTCTCCTACGAGCAGTACTTC. Translation: CASSSTRSFSYEQYF. The V call is TRBV28, the J call TRBJ2-7; perhaps TRBD2 as D (5 bases). V was clipped by 4 bases and J by 0 bases, with 13 bases between them. The germline V gene encodes CDR1 MDHEN and CDR2 SYDVKM. The CDR3 covers 15 residues.

This clone came up a few times. The chain joins TRBV30 to TRBJ1-5, with 8 bases lining up with TRBD1. Germline CDR1 is GTSNPN and CDR2 is SVGIG (reference sequence). The trim removed 4 bases at V and 7 bases at J, leaving 6 bases unmatched. The CDR3 length is 13 residues. CDR3: CAWTGGAGQPQHF. Here the CDR3 DNA reads TGTGCCTGGACAGGGGGCGCGGGGCAGCCCCAGCATTTT.

Regarding this clone: An end of the junction differs from the germline gene, which may be a read error. V and J are TRBV20-1 and TRBJ2-7; D is possibly TRBD2 (5 bases). CDR3 size: 11 residues. Germline CDR1 is DFQATT and CDR2 is SNEGSKA (reference sequence). Here the CDR3 reads CSAPDMRAGHF. In nucleotides, the CDR3 is TGCAGTGCTCCTGACATGAGGGCGGGCCACTTC.

This clone was found a few times. The chain has TRBV27 and TRBJ2-2; D not certain. V lost 7 bases and J lost 8, with 14 bases in between. The CDR3 has 13 residues. Germline V gives CDR1 MNHEY, CDR2 SMNVEV (reference sequence). Here the CDR3 DNA reads TGTGCCAGCAAACTCGCCGCGACGGGGGAGCTGTTTTTT. This encodes CASKLAATGELFF.

This clone was detected only once. The chain recombines TRBV29-1 with TRBJ2-7, with a tentative D call TRBD2 (5 bases). Germline-derived CDR1 and CDR2 are SQVTM and ANQGSEA. Trimming shortened V by 3 bases and J by 2 bases, and 11 bases separated the two germline ends. This CDR3 has 13 residues. The CDR3 sequence is CSVEWGVPYEQYF. The CDR3 nucleotides are TGCAGCGTTGAGTGGGGAGTACCCTACGAGCAGTACTTC.

The rearrangement links TRBV21-1 to TRBJ2-7; the D call in the table, TRBD1, was not verified against the DNA. TRBV21-1 is termed a pseudogene. This CDR3 spans 17 amino acids. The CDR3 bases are TGTGCCAGCAGCAAAGTTGAGCTGGGCAGCAGCTCCTACGAGCAGTACTTC. Translation gives CASSKVELGSSSYEQYF.

The chain uses TRBV27 and TRBJ2-3, with a possible D match to TRBD2 (5 bases). The V and J ends lost 6 bases and 10 bases respectively, with 17 bases between them. CDR1 and CDR2 (germline): MNHEY, SMNVEV (reference sequence). The CDR3 runs to 13 residues. Here the CDR3 reads CASRPATDFPQYF. The CDR3 DNA sequence: TGTGCCAGCAGGCCCGCTACGGACTTTCCGCAGTATTTT.

This rearrangement joins TRBV27 to TRBJ2-7; 9 bases are a match to TRBD2. CDR1 is MNHEY and CDR2 is SMNVEV in the germline V gene (reference sequence). This CDR3 contains 15 residues. J gave up 3 bases and V 5 bases, and 8 bases lay outside the gene matches. The CDR3 protein is CASSRLAATFYEQYF. The CDR3 DNA reads TGTGCCAGCAGTCGACTAGCGGCAACTTTCTACGAGCAGTACTTC.

This clone showed up just once. The chain recombines TRBV6-5 with TRBJ1-1; D perhaps matches TRBD1 (5 bases). Germline CDR1 MNHEY, CDR2 SVGAGI. V lost 7 bases, J lost 7 bases, and 19 bases lay in between. The length of the CDR3 is 14 residues. As DNA, the CDR3 is TGTGCCAGCACCAAAGCCGATGTGCAGGGTGAAGCTTTCTTT. This encodes CASTKADVQGEAFF.

In nucleotides, the CDR3 is TGTGCCAGCAGCTTTGGGCGACCCGGCACAGATACGCAGTATTTT. It yields the protein CASSFGRPGTDTQYF. V is TRBV7-9 and J is TRBJ2-3, with D hard to call. Germline assignment: CDR1 SEHNR and CDR2 FQNEAQ (reference sequence). Trimming removed 3 bases at V and 1 base at J, with 11 bases between. The CDR3 sequence is 15 residues long.

V gene TRBV11-2 combines with J gene TRBJ1-3; D call uncertain. CDR1 SGHAT and CDR2 FQNNGV come from the germline V gene. The CDR3 is 15 residues long. Trimming took off 0 bases at V and 0 bases at J, with 6 bases between the two ends. CDR3 sequence reads: CASSLDPVSGNTIYF. In DNA, the CDR3 is TGTGCCAGCAGCTTAGACCCAGTCTCTGGAAACACCATATATTTT.

This clone has more than one count but fewer than ten. This sequence joins TRBV29-1 and TRBJ2-2; 8 bases map to TRBD2. In germline, CDR1 is SQVTM, CDR2 ANQGSEA. This CDR3 is built from 15 residues. J was trimmed by 0 bases and V by 8 bases; bases with no gene match: 8. In DNA, the CDR3 is TGCAGCTCCAGGATGGGACTAGCGAACACCGGGGAGCTGTTTTTT. Encoded protein: CSSRMGLANTGELFF.

The CDR3 bases are TGTGCCAGCAGTCCCAGGGGGACCGGAGGTAGCAATCAGCCCCAGCATTTT. This codes for CASSPRGTGGSNQPQHF. V and J are TRBV28 and TRBJ1-5; TRBD1 agrees at 7 bases. Germline assignment: CDR1 MDHEN and CDR2 SYDVKM. Trimming at V came to 5 bases and at J to 0 bases, leaving 10 bases not matched to a gene. CDR3 length equals 17 residues.

This clone was recorded a few times. The CDR3 nucleotides read TGCGCCAGCAGCCAAGAGGGGGTGGGCGAGCAGTTCTTC. It specifies CASSQEGVGEQFF. The chain has TRBV4-3 and TRBJ2-1, with D perhaps given as TRBD1 or TRBD2 (5 bases each). Germline V gene lookup returns CDR1 LGHNA and CDR2 YSLEER. Trimming removed 0 bases from V and 10 bases from J, with 10 bases in between. The CDR3 is 13 amino acids.

The chain employs TRBV29-1 and TRBJ2-7; no clear D gene. V lost 6 bases to trimming and J lost 0 bases, with 9 bases between them. The CDR3 runs to 12 residues. Germline V lookup: CDR1 SQVTM, CDR2 ANQGSEA. The CDR3 region is CSVARHSYEQYF. The DNA of the CDR3 is TGCAGCGTGGCTAGACACTCCTACGAGCAGTACTTC.

This clone was seen only a few times. This chain links TRBV27 with TRBJ2-3; D ambiguous. V was trimmed by 2 bases and J by 0 bases, leaving 12 bases between them. This CDR3 is built from 16 residues. Germline values: CDR1 MNHEY, CDR2 SMNVEV (reference sequence). The CDR3 sequence is CASSLMALTSTDTQYF. In nucleotides, the CDR3 is TGTGCCAGCAGTTTAATGGCGCTGACTAGCACAGATACGCAGTATTTT.

A few counts support this clone. The V gene is TRBV6-5, the J gene TRBJ1-2; D may be TRBD1 (5 bases). The CDR3 extends over 13 amino acids. Germline V CDR1 and CDR2: MNHEY, SVGAGI. With 6 bases removed from V and 5 bases from J, the gap between germline ends came to 13 bases. CDR3 DNA sequence: TGTGCCAGCAGGCAGACAGACCCATATGGCTACACCTTC. The encoded protein is CASRQTDPYGYTF.

This chain joins TRBV29-1 and TRBJ1-2; no definite D call. Trimming took off 6 bases at V and 4 bases at J, with 15 bases between the two ends. Germline assignment: CDR1 SQVTM and CDR2 ANQGSEA. The CDR3 loop spans 13 amino acids. The DNA for the CDR3 is TGCAGCGTCGCCGGGTCCCTCGGCTATGGCTACACCTTC. This sequence encodes CSVAGSLGYGYTF.

This chain uses TRBV7-9 with TRBJ2-3; no definite D call. Per the germline V gene, CDR1 is SEHNR and CDR2 is FQNEAQ (reference sequence). The CDR3 loop spans 12 amino acids. The V end lost 6 bases, the J end lost 6 bases, and 10 bases lay between the germline ends. This CDR3 is CASSPLGDTQYF. The CDR3 nucleotides are TGTGCCAGCAGTCCCCTCGGCGATACGCAGTATTTT.

The chain recombines TRBV2 with TRBJ2-5; weak D call: TRBD2 (5 bases). CDR1 is SNHLY, CDR2 FYNNEI, per germline. The CDR3 is 15 residues long. The V end was cut by 8 bases, the J end by 5 bases, with 21 bases between. CDR3 in amino acids: CASRPHTRREETQYF. In DNA form, the CDR3 reads TGTGCCAGCCGGCCCCACACACGAAGGGAGGAGACCCAGTACTTC.